A single sample is the source of the 3 T cell receptor beta chains below, sequenced in a study of T cells in Graves' hyperthyroidism and ophthalmopathy. RNA transcripts yielded amplified TCR beta CDR3 regions. RT-PCR in the first round (using the HTBI primer set) targeted the TCR CDR3. TCRdb called the multiplex PCR reads again in MiXCR, with one record for every CDR3 protein. Of roughly 640,000 distinct CDR3 sequences in the sample, roughly 16% were seen once. The sequencing input was blood. These receptors all come from a middle-aged woman with Graves' ophthalmopathy.

This clonotype was counted ten times or more. This chain uses TRBV7-8 with TRBJ2-5; tentatively, D is TRBD1 (6 bases). The CDR3 totals 14 residues. The V gene's germline CDR1 is SGHVS and CDR2 FQNEAQ. V lost 8 bases and J 4 bases, leaving 17 bases between the germline ends. This CDR3 is CASSHRKGGETQYF. CDR3 DNA: TGTGCCAGCTCCCACCGGAAAGGGGGAGAGACCCAGTACTTC.

This chain links TRBV7-9 with TRBJ2-7; D assignment may be TRBD1 or TRBD2 (6 bases each). V was shortened by 8 bases and J by 0 bases, with 20 bases between the two germline ends. This CDR3 spans 16 amino acids. CDR1 is SEHNR, CDR2 FQNEAQ, per germline (reference sequence). The CDR3 protein is CASGKGGAGSSYEQYF. CDR3 in DNA: TGTGCCAGCGGGAAGGGGGGAGCGGGTAGCTCCTACGAGCAGTACTTC.

There are many counts of this clonotype. The chain uses TRBV11-2 and TRBJ2-1; 7 bases are shared with TRBD1. Per germline, CDR1 SGHAT and CDR2 FQNNGV. The J segment lost 6 bases and the V segment lost 6 bases, leaving 5 bases of the junction unmatched. The CDR3 has 13 amino acids. The CDR3 nucleotides read TGTGCCAGCAGTCACGCAGGGGGCAATGAGCAGTTCTTC. This translates into CASSHAGGNEQFF.